Listed below are T cell receptor beta chains from one sample, sequenced in a study of T cells in localized non-small cell lung cancer. Some clones are missing from TCRdb's copy, which holds only in-frame ones; the method was immunoSEQ multiplex PCR. In the table there are 25,000 to 35,000 clones, around nine tenths of which are singletons. Here the sequenced sample was peripheral blood, taken before any cancer treatment. All receptors come from a female donor over 55 with stage I lung adenocarcinoma. Both conserved end residues are part of each CDR3. Each record gives: J gene, D gene, V gene, clone size, CDR3 length, CDR3 protein, CDR3 DNA. A D gene is named only where the DNA matches it firmly. Expanded clones are given a class, and other clones once, few, many or no size at all.

J gene: TRBJ2-1
D gene: TRBD1
V gene: TRBV5-1
clone size: -
CDR3 length: 15
CDR3 protein: CASSLVGTAYNEQFF
CDR3 DNA: TGCGCCAGCAGCTTGGTCGGGACAGCCTACAATGAGCAGTTCTTC

J gene: TRBJ1-2
D gene: -
V gene: TRBV5-5
clone size: -
CDR3 length: 13
CDR3 protein: CASSPGGGYGYTF
CDR3 DNA: TGTGCCAGCAGCCCCGGGGGGGGCTATGGCTACACCTTC

J gene: TRBJ1-1
D gene: -
V gene: TRBV18
clone size: -
CDR3 length: 14
CDR3 protein: CASSQGGTNTEAFF
CDR3 DNA: TGTGCCAGCTCTCAAGGGGGGACGAACACTGAAGCTTTCTTT

J gene: TRBJ2-2
D gene: TRBD2
V gene: TRBV11-2
clone size: -
CDR3 length: 16
CDR3 protein: CASRPIAGGGTGELFF
CDR3 DNA: TGTGCCAGCAGACCGATAGCGGGAGGCGGTACCGGGGAGCTGTTTTTT

J gene: TRBJ1-6
D gene: TRBD1
V gene: TRBV7-2
clone size: -
CDR3 length: 14
CDR3 protein: CASSLGQPNSPLHF
CDR3 DNA: TGTGCCAGCAGCCTGGGACAGCCCAATTCACCCCTCCACTTT

J gene: TRBJ2-5
D gene: TRBD2
V gene: TRBV28
clone size: -
CDR3 length: 16
CDR3 protein: CASSPGGASLRETQYF
CDR3 DNA: TGTGCCAGCAGTCCCGGGGGGGCCTCTTTGCGAGAGACCCAGTACTTC

J gene: TRBJ2-3
D gene: -
V gene: TRBV7-3
clone size: -
CDR3 length: 14
CDR3 protein: CASSLSHSTDTQYF
CDR3 DNA: TGTGCCAGCAGCTTATCGCATAGCACAGATACGCAGTATTTT

J gene: TRBJ2-3
D gene: -
V gene: TRBV7-9
clone size: -
CDR3 length: 12
CDR3 protein: CASSSQADTQYF
CDR3 DNA: TGTGCCAGCAGCTCCCAAGCAGATACGCAGTATTTT

J gene: TRBJ2-5
D gene: TRBD2
V gene: TRBV6-5
clone size: -
CDR3 length: 15
CDR3 protein: CASSLSGRAGETQYF
CDR3 DNA: TGTGCCAGCAGTTTGAGCGGGAGGGCCGGGGAGACCCAGTACTTC

J gene: TRBJ2-7
D gene: -
V gene: TRBV30
clone size: -
CDR3 length: 14
CDR3 protein: CAWSVRDSSYEQYF
CDR3 DNA: TGTGCCTGGAGTGTCCGGGACTCTTCCTACGAGCAGTACTTC

J gene: TRBJ2-7
D gene: TRBD2
V gene: TRBV7-6
clone size: -
CDR3 length: 15
CDR3 protein: CASSLETSGRDEQYF
CDR3 DNA: TGTGCCAGCAGCTTAGAGACTAGCGGGAGGGACGAGCAGTACTTC

J gene: TRBJ2-1
D gene: -
V gene: TRBV14
clone size: -
CDR3 length: 16
CDR3 protein: CASSQVGASAYNEQFF
CDR3 DNA: TGTGCCAGCAGCCAAGTTGGGGCTAGCGCCTACAATGAGCAGTTCTTC

J gene: TRBJ1-3
D gene: TRBD1
V gene: TRBV4-3
clone size: -
CDR3 length: 16
CDR3 protein: CASSHRTGGRGNTIYF
CDR3 DNA: TGCGCCAGCAGCCACCGGACAGGGGGTCGAGGAAACACCATATATTTT

J gene: TRBJ1-1
D gene: TRBD1
V gene: TRBV5-1
clone size: once
CDR3 length: 16
CDR3 protein: CASSLGRGNMNTEAFF
CDR3 DNA: TGCGCCAGCAGCTTGGGCAGGGGGAACATGAACACTGAAGCTTTCTTT

J gene: TRBJ2-1
D gene: TRBD2
V gene: TRBV7-3
clone size: -
CDR3 length: 14
CDR3 protein: CASSLAGGYNEQFF
CDR3 DNA: TGTGCCAGCAGCTTAGCGGGAGGGTACAATGAGCAGTTCTTC

J gene: TRBJ2-7
D gene: -
V gene: TRBV6-6
clone size: -
CDR3 length: 15
CDR3 protein: CASSYSEGVDYEQYF
CDR3 DNA: TGTGCCAGCAGTTACTCAGAGGGAGTGGACTACGAGCAGTACTTC

J gene: TRBJ1-3
D gene: -
V gene: TRBV18
clone size: -
CDR3 length: 17
CDR3 protein: CASSPIQQTNSGNTIYF
CDR3 DNA: TGTGCCAGCTCACCAATACAGCAGACCAACTCTGGAAACACCATATATTTT

J gene: TRBJ1-1
D gene: -
V gene: TRBV9
clone size: once
CDR3 length: 13
CDR3 protein: CASSVERGTEAFF
CDR3 DNA: TGTGCCAGCAGCGTAGAAAGGGGCACTGAAGCTTTCTTT

J gene: TRBJ2-3
D gene: -
V gene: TRBV28
clone size: once
CDR3 length: 11
CDR3 protein: CAESGTDTQYF
CDR3 DNA: TGTGCCGAGTCTGGCACAGATACGCAGTATTTT

J gene: TRBJ1-2
D gene: TRBD1
V gene: TRBV6-5
clone size: -
CDR3 length: 16
CDR3 protein: CASSYSGQGPLAGYTF
CDR3 DNA: TGTGCCAGCAGTTACTCGGGACAGGGACCTTTGGCTGGCTACACCTTC

J gene: TRBJ1-5
D gene: -
V gene: TRBV30
clone size: -
CDR3 length: 13
CDR3 protein: CAWRDGYNQPQHF
CDR3 DNA: TGTGCCTGGAGAGACGGGTACAATCAGCCCCAGCATTTT

J gene: TRBJ2-2
D gene: TRBD2
V gene: TRBV27
clone size: once
CDR3 length: 17
CDR3 protein: CASSLNRAGGRTGELFF
CDR3 DNA: TGTGCCAGCAGTCTCAACCGGGCGGGAGGCCGCACCGGGGAGCTGTTTTTT

J gene: TRBJ1-5
D gene: -
V gene: TRBV6-1
clone size: -
CDR3 length: 13
CDR3 protein: CASSRDGRQPQHF
CDR3 DNA: TGTGCCAGCAGTCGGGACGGGCGTCAGCCCCAGCATTTT

J gene: TRBJ2-7
D gene: -
V gene: TRBV28
clone size: -
CDR3 length: 13
CDR3 protein: CASSLAEGYEQYF
CDR3 DNA: TGTGCCAGCAGTTTAGCGGAGGGCTACGAGCAGTACTTC

J gene: TRBJ2-3
D gene: TRBD2
V gene: TRBV5-1
clone size: -
CDR3 length: 16
CDR3 protein: CASSSGLAGGADTQYF
CDR3 DNA: TGCGCCAGCAGCTCCGGACTAGCGGGAGGCGCGGATACGCAGTATTTT

J gene: TRBJ1-2
D gene: -
V gene: TRBV6-5
clone size: -
CDR3 length: 13
CDR3 protein: CASSYDSNYGYTF
CDR3 DNA: TGTGCCAGCAGTTATGACAGTAACTATGGCTACACCTTC

J gene: TRBJ2-3
D gene: -
V gene: TRBV29-1
clone size: -
CDR3 length: 14
CDR3 protein: CSARSPGSTDTQYF
CDR3 DNA: TGCAGCGCTCGGTCCCCCGGCAGCACAGATACGCAGTATTTT

J gene: TRBJ2-5
D gene: -
V gene: TRBV7-2
clone size: -
CDR3 length: 12
CDR3 protein: CASSTFEETQYF
CDR3 DNA: TGTGCCAGCAGCACCTTCGAAGAGACCCAGTACTTC

J gene: TRBJ2-2
D gene: TRBD2
V gene: TRBV6-5
clone size: -
CDR3 length: 15
CDR3 protein: CASSSLAGVTGELFF
CDR3 DNA: TGTGCCAGCAGTTCTCTAGCGGGAGTTACCGGGGAGCTGTTTTTT

J gene: TRBJ1-2
D gene: -
V gene: TRBV5-6
clone size: -
CDR3 length: 14
CDR3 protein: CASSLPKQVYGYTF
CDR3 DNA: TGTGCCAGCAGCTTGCCCAAGCAGGTCTATGGCTACACCTTC

J gene: TRBJ1-1
D gene: -
V gene: TRBV25-1
clone size: -
CDR3 length: 12
CDR3 protein: CASSDQDTEAFF
CDR3 DNA: TGTGCCAGCAGTGACCAGGACACTGAAGCTTTCTTT

J gene: TRBJ2-1
D gene: -
V gene: TRBV28
clone size: -
CDR3 length: 15
CDR3 protein: CASSYSLASANEQFF
CDR3 DNA: TGTGCCAGCAGTTACAGTCTAGCGAGTGCCAATGAGCAGTTCTTC

J gene: TRBJ2-3
D gene: -
V gene: TRBV11-2
clone size: few
CDR3 length: 14
CDR3 protein: CASSLGGSTDTQYF
CDR3 DNA: TGTGCCAGCAGCTTAGGAGGAAGCACAGATACGCAGTATTTT

J gene: TRBJ2-5
D gene: TRBD2
V gene: TRBV5-1
clone size: once
CDR3 length: 16
CDR3 protein: CASSLVASGREETQYF
CDR3 DNA: TGCGCCAGCAGCTTGGTGGCTAGCGGGAGGGAGGAGACCCAGTACTTC

J gene: TRBJ2-3
D gene: TRBD1
V gene: TRBV7-2
clone size: -
CDR3 length: 15
CDR3 protein: CASSLRQGRPDTQYF
CDR3 DNA: TGTGCCAGCAGCCTACGACAGGGGAGACCAGATACGCAGTATTTT

J gene: TRBJ2-3
D gene: -
V gene: TRBV11-2
clone size: -
CDR3 length: 14
CDR3 protein: CASSLVAGTDTQYF
CDR3 DNA: TGTGCCAGCAGCTTAGTGGCTGGCACAGATACGCAGTATTTT

J gene: TRBJ1-4
D gene: -
V gene: TRBV6-6
clone size: -
CDR3 length: 13
CDR3 protein: CASSTATNEKLFF
CDR3 DNA: TGTGCCAGCAGTACCGCAACTAATGAAAAACTGTTTTTT

J gene: TRBJ2-7
D gene: -
V gene: TRBV5-1
clone size: -
CDR3 length: 13
CDR3 protein: CASSLDRANEQYF
CDR3 DNA: TGCGCCAGCAGCTTGGACAGGGCCAACGAGCAGTACTTC

J gene: TRBJ2-7
D gene: TRBD2
V gene: TRBV4-1
clone size: once
CDR3 length: 18
CDR3 protein: CASSQEGSWAGLSYEQYF
CDR3 DNA: TGCGCCAGCAGCCAAGAAGGTAGTTGGGCGGGACTATCCTACGAGCAGTACTTC

J gene: TRBJ2-7
D gene: -
V gene: TRBV6-5
clone size: -
CDR3 length: 14
CDR3 protein: CASIKDGGSYEQYF
CDR3 DNA: TGTGCCAGCATTAAGGACGGGGGTTCCTACGAGCAGTACTTC

J gene: TRBJ2-1
D gene: TRBD2
V gene: TRBV11-2
clone size: -
CDR3 length: 14
CDR3 protein: CASSLEGLAGLQFF
CDR3 DNA: TGTGCCAGCAGCTTAGAGGGACTAGCGGGTCTTCAGTTCTTC

J gene: TRBJ1-1
D gene: -
V gene: TRBV29-1
clone size: -
CDR3 length: 12
CDR3 protein: CSVGGRSTEAFF
CDR3 DNA: TGCAGCGTTGGGGGACGGTCCACTGAAGCTTTCTTT

J gene: TRBJ2-1
D gene: -
V gene: TRBV29-1
clone size: -
CDR3 length: 14
CDR3 protein: CSATDYSSYNEQFF
CDR3 DNA: TGCAGCGCAACGGACTACTCCTCCTACAATGAGCAGTTCTTC

J gene: TRBJ2-1
D gene: -
V gene: TRBV10-2
clone size: -
CDR3 length: 11
CDR3 protein: CASSGGYEQFF
CDR3 DNA: TGCGCCAGCAGTGGGGGGTATGAGCAGTTCTTC

J gene: TRBJ2-1
D gene: -
V gene: TRBV18
clone size: -
CDR3 length: 17
CDR3 protein: CASSPVIRQPLNNEQFF
CDR3 DNA: TGTGCCAGCTCACCAGTTATTCGGCAGCCCCTAAACAATGAGCAGTTCTTC